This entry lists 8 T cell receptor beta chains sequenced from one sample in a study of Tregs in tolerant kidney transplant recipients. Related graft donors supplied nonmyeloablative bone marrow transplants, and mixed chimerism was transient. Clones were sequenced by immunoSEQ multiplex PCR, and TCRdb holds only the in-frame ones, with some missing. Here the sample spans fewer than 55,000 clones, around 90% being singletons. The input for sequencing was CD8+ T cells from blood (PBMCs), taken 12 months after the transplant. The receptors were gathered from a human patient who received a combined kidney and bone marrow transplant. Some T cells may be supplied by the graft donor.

CDR3 region: CASSRDRGYNEQFF. The DNA of the CDR3 is TGTGCCAGCAGCCGGGACAGGGGGTATAATGAGCAGTTCTTC. This chain joins TRBV27 and TRBJ2-1, with TRBD1 matching over 11 bases. CDR1 MNHEY and CDR2 SMNVEV come from the germline V gene (reference sequence). Trimming at V came to 6 bases and at J to 7 bases, leaving 5 bases not matched to a gene. This CDR3 has 14 residues.

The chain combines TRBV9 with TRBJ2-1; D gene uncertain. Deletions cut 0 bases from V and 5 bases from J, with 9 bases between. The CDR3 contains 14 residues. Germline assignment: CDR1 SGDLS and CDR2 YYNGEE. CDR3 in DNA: TGTGCCAGCAGCGTAGGCGGTAGCAACAATGAGCAGTTCTTC. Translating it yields CASSVGGSNNEQFF.

CDR3 residues: CASTYLLDYGYTF. CDR3 in DNA: TGTGCCAGCACCTACCTACTAGACTATGGCTACACCTTC. The chain joins TRBV28 to TRBJ1-2, with no clear D. The CDR3 is 13 amino acids. V shed 7 bases and J shed 3 bases, with 12 bases lying between them. Germline V gene sequence: CDR1 MDHEN, CDR2 SYDVKM.

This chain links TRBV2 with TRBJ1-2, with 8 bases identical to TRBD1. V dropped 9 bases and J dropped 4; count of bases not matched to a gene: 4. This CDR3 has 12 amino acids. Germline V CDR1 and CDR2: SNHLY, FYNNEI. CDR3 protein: CARRQGTYGYTF. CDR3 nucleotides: TGTGCCAGAAGACAGGGGACCTATGGCTACACCTTC.

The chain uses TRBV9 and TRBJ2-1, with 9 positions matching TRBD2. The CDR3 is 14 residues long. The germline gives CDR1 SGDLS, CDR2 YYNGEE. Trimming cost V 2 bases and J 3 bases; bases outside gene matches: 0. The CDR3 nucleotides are TGTGCCAGCAGCGTGACTAGCGGCTACAATGAGCAGTTCTTC. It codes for CASSVTSGYNEQFF.

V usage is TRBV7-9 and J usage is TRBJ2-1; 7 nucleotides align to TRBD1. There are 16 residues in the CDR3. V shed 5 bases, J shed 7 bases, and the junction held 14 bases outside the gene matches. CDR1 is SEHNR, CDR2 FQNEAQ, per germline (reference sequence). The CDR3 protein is CASSPSFSSQGNEQFF. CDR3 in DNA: TGTGCCAGCAGCCCCAGTTTTTCCTCACAGGGGAATGAGCAGTTCTTC.

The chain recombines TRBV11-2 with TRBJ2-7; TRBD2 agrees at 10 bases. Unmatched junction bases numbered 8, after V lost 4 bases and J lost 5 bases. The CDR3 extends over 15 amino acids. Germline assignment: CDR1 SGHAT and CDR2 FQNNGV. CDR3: CASSYTWTSGDEQYF. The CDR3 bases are TGTGCCAGCAGCTACACGTGGACTAGCGGCGACGAGCAGTACTTC.

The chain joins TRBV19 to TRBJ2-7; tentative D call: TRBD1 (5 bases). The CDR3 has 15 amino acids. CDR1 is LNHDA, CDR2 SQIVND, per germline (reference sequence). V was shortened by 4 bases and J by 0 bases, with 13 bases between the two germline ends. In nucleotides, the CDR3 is TGTGCCAGTAGTAAATCGGACACAGTCTCCTACGAGCAGTACTTC. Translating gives CASSKSDTVSYEQYF.